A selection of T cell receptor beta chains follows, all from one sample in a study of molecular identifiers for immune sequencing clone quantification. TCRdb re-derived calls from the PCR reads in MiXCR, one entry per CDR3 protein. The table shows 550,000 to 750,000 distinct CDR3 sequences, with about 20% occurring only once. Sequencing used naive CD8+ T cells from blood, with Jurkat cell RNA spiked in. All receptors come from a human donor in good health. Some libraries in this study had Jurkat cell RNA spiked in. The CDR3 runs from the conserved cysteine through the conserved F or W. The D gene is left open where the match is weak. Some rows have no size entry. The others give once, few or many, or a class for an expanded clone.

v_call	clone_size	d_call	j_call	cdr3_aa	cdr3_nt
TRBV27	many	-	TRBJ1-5	CASSLAQKGQPQHF	TGTGCCAGCAGTTTAGCCCAGAAGGGACAGCCCCAGCATTTT
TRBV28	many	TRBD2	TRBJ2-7	CASRPVAGLREQYF	TGTGCCAGCAGGCCGGTAGCGGGACTCCGCGAGCAGTACTTC
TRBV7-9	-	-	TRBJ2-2	CASSFGGQNTGELFF	TGTGCCAGCAGCTTTGGGGGACAGAACACCGGGGAGCTGTTTTTT
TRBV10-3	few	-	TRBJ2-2	CAIREMNVITGTGELFF	TGTGCCATCAGGGAGATGAATGTAATTACAGGCACCGGGGAGCTGTTTTTT
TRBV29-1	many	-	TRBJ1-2	CSVWDMTNYGYTF	TGCAGCGTTTGGGACATGACCAACTATGGCTACACCTTC
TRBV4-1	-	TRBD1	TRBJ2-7	CASSQGLHDRAYEQYF	TGCGCCAGCAGCCAAGGACTTCACGACAGGGCCTACGAGCAGTACTTC
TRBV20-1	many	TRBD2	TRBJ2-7	CSARLSGTSGYEQYF	TGCAGTGCTAGATTGTCCGGGACTAGCGGCTACGAGCAGTACTTC
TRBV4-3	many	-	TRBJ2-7	CASSPRVLGEQYF	TGCGCCAGCAGCCCCCGGGTCTTGGGCGAGCAGTACTTC
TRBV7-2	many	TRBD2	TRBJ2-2	CASSLTSGNTGELFF	TGTGCCAGCAGCTTGACTAGCGGAAACACCGGGGAGCTGTTTTTT
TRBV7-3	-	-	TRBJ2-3	CASSLVGSTDKQYF	TGTGCCAGCAGCTTAGTAGGAAGCACAGATAAGCAGTATTTT
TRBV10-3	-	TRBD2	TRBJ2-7	CAISASSGGAYEQYF	TGTGCCATCAGTGCCTCTAGCGGGGGGGCCTACGAGCAGTACTTC
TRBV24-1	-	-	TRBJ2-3	CATSETQGRRRTDTQYF	TGTGCCACCAGTGAAACCCAGGGTCGTCGGCGTACAGATACGCAGTATTTT
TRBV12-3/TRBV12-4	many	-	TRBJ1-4	CASSLYGRNEKLFF	TGTGCCAGCAGTTTGTACGGAAGAAATGAAAAACTGTTTTTT
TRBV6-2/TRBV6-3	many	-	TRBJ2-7	CASSYLWYEQYF	TGTGCCAGCAGTTACTTGTGGTACGAGCAGTACTTC
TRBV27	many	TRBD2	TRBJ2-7	CASSFSGRAYEQYF	TGTGCCAGCAGCTTTAGCGGGAGGGCCTACGAGCAGTACTTC
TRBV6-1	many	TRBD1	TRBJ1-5	CASSEYRGGYSNQPQHF	TGTGCCAGCAGTGAATACAGGGGAGGATATAGCAATCAGCCCCAGCATTTT
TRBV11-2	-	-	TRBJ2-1	CASSAAGLLYEQFF	TGTGCCAGCAGCGCGGCAGGGTTGTTGTATGAGCAGTTCTTC
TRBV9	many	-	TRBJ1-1	CASSELQGPATEAFF	TGTGCCAGCAGCGAACTACAGGGTCCGGCTACTGAAGCTTTCTTT
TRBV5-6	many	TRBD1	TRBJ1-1	CASSLDRVNTEAFF	TGTGCCAGCAGCCTGGACAGGGTGAACACTGAAGCTTTCTTT
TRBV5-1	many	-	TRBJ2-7	CASSLDGTGAPQNYEQYF	TGCGCCAGCAGCTTGGATGGAACTGGGGCTCCACAAAACTACGAGCAGTACTTC
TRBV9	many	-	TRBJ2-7	CASSVGRQPYEQYF	TGTGCCAGCAGCGTAGGTAGACAGCCGTACGAGCAGTACTTC
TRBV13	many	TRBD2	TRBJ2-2	CASSPASGRNTGELFF	TGTGCCAGCAGCCCGGCTAGCGGGAGAAATACCGGGGAGCTGTTTTTT
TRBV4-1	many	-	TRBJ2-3	CASSLIMTSPTDTQYF	TGCGCCAGCAGCTTAATAATGACTAGTCCCACAGATACGCAGTATTTT
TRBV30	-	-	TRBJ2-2	CAWSGQTGELSF	TGTGCCTGGAGTGGGCAAACCGGGGAGCTGTCTTTT
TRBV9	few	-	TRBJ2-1	CASSVAAGPGYEQFF	TGTGCCAGCAGCGTAGCGGCGGGACCAGGCTATGAGCAGTTCTTC
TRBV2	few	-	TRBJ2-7	CASATDSYEQYF	TGTGCCAGCGCAACAGATTCCTACGAGCAGTACTTC
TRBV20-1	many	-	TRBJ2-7	CSARQSYEQYF	TGCAGTGCCCGACAGAGCTACGAGCAGTACTTC
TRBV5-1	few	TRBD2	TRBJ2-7	CASNIGETSGNYEQYF	TGCGCCAGCAACATTGGGGAGACTAGCGGAAACTACGAGCAGTACTTC
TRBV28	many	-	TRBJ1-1	CASSFRGTNTEAFF	TGTGCCAGCAGTTTTCGGGGCACGAACACTGAAGCTTTCTTT
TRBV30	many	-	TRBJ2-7	CAWTDVLSYEQYF	TGTGCCTGGACTGACGTGCTGTCCTACGAGCAGTACTTC
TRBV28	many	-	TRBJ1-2	CASMVRARYGYTF	TGTGCCAGCATGGTACGGGCGAGGTATGGCTACACCTTC
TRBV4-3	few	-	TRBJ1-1	CASSQEDQGSNTEAFF	TGCGCCAGCAGCCAAGAAGATCAGGGATCGAACACTGAAGCTTTCTTT
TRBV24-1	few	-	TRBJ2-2	CATSDPGQSPGELFF	TGTGCCACCAGTGATCCTGGACAGTCCCCGGGGGAGCTGTTTTTT
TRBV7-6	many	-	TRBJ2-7	CASSESTTSSIVSF	TGTGCCAGCAGCGAATCCACTACGTCTAGCATCGTCAGCTTC
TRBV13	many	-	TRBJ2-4	CASSLGLGGSKNIQYF	TGTGCCAGCAGCTTAGGCTTGGGGGGCTCCAAAAACATTCAGTACTTC
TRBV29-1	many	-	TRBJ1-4	CSVPGQGTNEKLFF	TGCAGCGTTCCAGGGCAGGGCACTAATGAAAAACTGTTTTTT
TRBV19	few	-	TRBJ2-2	CASSILLFRTTDTGELFF	TGTGCCAGTAGTATTCTTCTCTTTAGGACAACGGACACCGGGGAGCTGTTTTTT
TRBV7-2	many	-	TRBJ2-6	CASSLDLSSGANVLTF	TGTGCCAGCAGCTTAGATCTTAGCTCTGGGGCCAACGTCCTGACTTTC
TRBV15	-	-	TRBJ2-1	CATSRDLGANYNEQFF	TGTGCCACCAGCAGAGATCTTGGGGCAAACTACAATGAGCAGTTCTTC
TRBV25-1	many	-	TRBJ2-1	CASSPGDYNEQFF	TGTGCCAGCAGCCCGGGGGATTACAATGAGCAGTTCTTC
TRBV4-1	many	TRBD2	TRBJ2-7	CASSQQAGGNYEQYF	TGCGCCAGCAGCCAACAAGCGGGGGGTAACTACGAGCAGTACTTC
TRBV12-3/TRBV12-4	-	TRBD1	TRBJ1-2	CASSRVPGTAVAYGYTF	TGTGCCAGCAGTCGAGTACCAGGGACAGCGGTTGCATATGGCTACACCTTC
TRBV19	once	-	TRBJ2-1	CAGSIGGSSYNEQFF	TGTGCCGGTAGTATAGGAGGCAGTTCCTACAATGAGCAGTTCTTC
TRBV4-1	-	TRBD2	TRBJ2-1	CASSMTSGGLTTDYNEQFF	TGCGCCAGCAGCATGACTAGCGGGGGGCTTACAACCGATTACAATGAGCAGTTCTTC
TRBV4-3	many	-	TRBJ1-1	CASSQVMGLEAFF	TGCGCCAGCAGCCAAGTTATGGGGCTTGAAGCTTTCTTT
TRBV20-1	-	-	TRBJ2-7	CSPSFVGYGQYF	TGCAGTCCCTCCTTTGTGGGCTACGGGCAGTACTTC
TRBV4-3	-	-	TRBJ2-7	CASSQGRQSTYEQYF	TGCGCCAGCAGCCAGGGTCGACAGAGCACCTACGAGCAGTACTTC
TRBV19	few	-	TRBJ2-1	CASSIGFGPNEQFF	TGTGCCAGTAGTATAGGTTTCGGTCCGAATGAGCAGTTCTTC
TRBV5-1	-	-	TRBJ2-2	CASSPGGGEPFF	TGCGCCAGCAGCCCGGGTGGCGGGGAGCCGTTTTTT